A single sample gave rise to the 2 T cell receptor beta chains below, sequenced in a study of tumor and adjacent non-tumor tissue in lung cancer. No cell sorting was done before RNA was extracted from the tissue. A modified ARM-PCR protocol with three rounds of nested PCR amplified TCRbeta. TCRdb re-called the multiplex PCR reads through MiXCR, storing one row per CDR3 protein. This table holds fewer than 85,000 distinct CDR3 sequences, roughly 80% found once. Sample: lung tumor tissue. Every receptor here comes from a woman aged 50 to 60 with non-small cell lung cancer.

Comment on this clonotype: The junction differs from germline at one of its ends, possibly a read error. V usage is TRBV6-1 and J usage is TRBJ1-5; TRBD1 might be the D (6 bases). CDR1 and CDR2 from the germline V gene are MNHNS and SASEGT. The CDR3 runs 13 residues. CDR3 protein: CATSTGPNQPQHF. CDR3 DNA: TGTGCCACCTCGACAGGTCCTAATCAGCCCCAACATTTT.

As for this clonotype: Germline is not matched at one junction end, which may reflect a read error. This rearrangement joins TRBV12-3 or TRBV12-4 to TRBJ2-5; D unclear. CDR3 length: 13 amino acids. CDR3 coding DNA: TGTGCCAGTAGTTTATCTCCGATGGAGACTCAGTACTTC. Residues: CASSLSPMETQYF.